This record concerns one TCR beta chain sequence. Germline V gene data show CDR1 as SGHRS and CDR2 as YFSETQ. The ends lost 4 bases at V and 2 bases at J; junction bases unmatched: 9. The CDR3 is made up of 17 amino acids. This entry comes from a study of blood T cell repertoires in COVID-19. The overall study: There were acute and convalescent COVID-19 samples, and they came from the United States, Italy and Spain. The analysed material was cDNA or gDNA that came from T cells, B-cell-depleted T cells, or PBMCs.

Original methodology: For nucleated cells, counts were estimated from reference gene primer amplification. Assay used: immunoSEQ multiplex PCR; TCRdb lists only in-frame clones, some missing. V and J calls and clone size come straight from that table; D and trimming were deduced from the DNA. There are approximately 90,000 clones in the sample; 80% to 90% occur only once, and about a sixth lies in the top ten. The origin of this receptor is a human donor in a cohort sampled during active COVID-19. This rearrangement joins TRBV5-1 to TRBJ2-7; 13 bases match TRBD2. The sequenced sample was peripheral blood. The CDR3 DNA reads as TGCGCCAGCAGCCGCTTACATACTAGCGGGGGGGCCTACGAGCAGTACTTC. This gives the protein CASSRLHTSGGAYEQYF.